The next 26 T cell receptor beta chains were all read from a single sample in a study of T cell responses to AZD1222 COVID-19 vaccine. This table comes from immunoSEQ multiplex PCR, and its TCRdb copy is limited to in-frame clones, with some not included. The table includes roughly 70,000 clones, about 85% detected once. Sequencing used peripheral blood, obtained on day 0 of AZD1222 vaccination. These receptors were obtained from an adult in good health.

The chain links TRBV18 to TRBJ2-7, with D possibly matching TRBD2 (7 bases). The CDR3 has 14 residues. CDR1 is KGHSH, CDR2 LQKENI, per germline. Trimming cost V 6 bases and J 2 bases, with 14 bases left between them. CDR3 nucleotide sequence: TGTGCCAGCTCCCTGGGGGGGCTCGCCTACGAGCAGTACTTC. Encoded protein: CASSLGGLAYEQYF. The complete variable domain, with remaining parts taken from reference TRBV18 and TRBJ2-7, reads NAGVMQNPRHLVRRRGQEARLRCSPMKGHSHVYWYRQLPEEGLKFMVYLQKENIIDESGMPKERFSAEFPKEGPSILRIQQVVRGDSAAYFCASSLGGLAYEQYFGPGTRLTVT.

The rearrangement uses TRBV5-4 and TRBJ2-4; D call uncertain. CDR3 length: 16 amino acids. Germline V CDR1 and CDR2: SGHNT, YYREEE (reference sequence). V was trimmed by 0 bases and J by 1 base, leaving 11 bases between them. The CDR3 here is CASSLGRLGAKNIQYF. The CDR3, as DNA: TGTGCCAGCAGCTTGGGCAGGCTGGGGGCCAAAAACATTCAGTACTTC.

The chain carries TRBV21-1 and TRBJ2-7. TRBV21-1 is tagged as a pseudogene. CDR3 length equals 18 residues. CDR3 DNA sequence: TGTGCCAGCAGCATCCTTTGGGGATCGGGACCCGTGAGTTACGAGCAGTACTTC. As protein: CASSILWGSGPVSYEQYF.

This chain joins TRBV5-1 and TRBJ1-2; 7 nucleotides line up with TRBD1. Germline V gene data show CDR1 as SGHRS and CDR2 as YFSETQ. This CDR3 spans 14 amino acids. J lost 11 bases, V lost 4 bases, and 14 bases had no gene match. CDR3 DNA: TGCGCCAGCAGCCAAGAAACAGGGGAAGGAATGTACACCTTC. The encoded protein is CASSQETGEGMYTF.

V usage is TRBV15 and J usage is TRBJ2-2; the D is unclear. This CDR3 is built from 12 residues. V lost 3 bases and J 4 bases, leaving 3 bases between the germline ends. Per germline, CDR1 LNHNV and CDR2 YYDKDF (reference sequence). DNA for the CDR3: TGTGCCACCAGCAGGAGCACCGGGGAGCTGTTTTTT. Protein sequence: CATSRSTGELFF. Full variable domain (remainder filled in from reference TRBV15 and TRBJ2-2): DAMVIQNPRYQVTQFGKPVTLSCSQTLNHNVMYWYQQKSSQAPKLLFHYYDKDFNNEADTPDNFQSRRPNTSFCFLDIRSPGLGDTAMYLCATSRSTGELFFGEGSRLTVL.

The rearrangement uses TRBV19 and TRBJ1-2; D is unclear. Between the trimmed V and J ends, which lost 3 bases and 6 bases, there was a span of 8 bases. Per germline, CDR1 LNHDA and CDR2 SQIVND (reference sequence). CDR3 length equals 12 residues. The CDR3 protein is CASSMWLNGYTF. CDR3 coding DNA: TGTGCCAGTAGTATGTGGCTGAATGGCTACACCTTC.

This clone ranks as medium-sized. The rearrangement uses TRBV6-1 and TRBJ1-5, with 7 positions matching TRBD1. Germline V gene sequence: CDR1 MNHNS, CDR2 SASEGT. After removal of 2 bases from V and 5 bases from J, the junction contained 3 bases not matched to a gene. CDR3 length equals 14 residues. The CDR3 DNA is TGTGCCAGCAGTGAATGGACAGGCCATCAGCCCCAGCATTTT. Amino acid sequence: CASSEWTGHQPQHF.

The chain recombines TRBV4-2 with TRBJ2-7, with D possibly matching TRBD2 (7 bases). CDR1 is LGHNA and CDR2 is YNFKEQ in the germline V gene. Trimming pared 1 base from V and 0 bases from J, leaving 16 bases between. CDR3 length equals 17 residues. The CDR3 DNA reads TGTGCCAGCAGCCAAGGCCCCCAGGGAGGGGGCTCCTACGAGCAGTACTTC. It yields the protein CASSQGPQGGGSYEQYF.

The chain uses TRBV19 and TRBJ1-1, with D possibly being TRBD1 (5 bases). CDR1 and CDR2 (germline): LNHDA, SQIVND (reference sequence). Trimming shortened V by 6 bases and J by 3 bases, and 11 bases separated the two germline ends. The CDR3 length is 13 residues. CDR3 nucleotides: TGTGCCAGTAGGTGGGACCGGGACACTGAAGCTTTCTTT. It codes for CASRWDRDTEAFF.

This clone was seen only a few times. The chain joins TRBV6-2 or TRBV6-3 to TRBJ2-1, with D uncertain. CDR1 MNHEY and CDR2 SVGEGT come from the germline V gene. V dropped 0 bases and J dropped 4 bases, with 13 bases sitting between them. The CDR3 has 16 amino acids. The CDR3 coding sequence is TGTGCCAGCAGTTACTCGAATCTCCCTTCTTACAATGAGCAGTTCTTC. Translating it yields CASSYSNLPSYNEQFF.

The rearrangement joins TRBV30 to TRBJ2-5; TRBD2 aligns across 9 bases. The CDR3 runs 14 residues. Trimming removed 2 bases from V and 1 base from J; junction bases left unmatched: 2. The germline gives CDR1 GTSNPN, CDR2 SVGIG (reference sequence). CDR3 sequence: CAWSSGLAQETQYF. DNA of the CDR3: TGTGCCTGGAGTTCGGGACTAGCCCAAGAGACCCAGTACTTC.

This chain uses TRBV14 with TRBJ2-7; no clear D. Germline V gene data show CDR1 as SGHDN and CDR2 as FVKESK. The V and J ends lost 4 bases and 0 bases respectively, with 13 bases between them. CDR3 length: 15 residues. CDR3 DNA: TGTGCCAGCAGCCCCCTAGATAGAAGCTCCTACGAGCAGTACTTC. It yields the protein CASSPLDRSSYEQYF.

This clone appeared a single time. The chain recombines TRBV19 with TRBJ2-3; D is unresolved. The CDR3 extends over 13 amino acids. Trimming removed 3 bases at V and 1 base at J, with 5 bases between. CDR1 and CDR2 from the germline V gene are LNHDA and SQIVND (reference sequence). In DNA form, the CDR3 reads TGTGCCAGTAGTATGTCTCGCACAGATACGCAGTATTTT. Protein: CASSMSRTDTQYF.

This clone was detected once. The J gene is TRBJ2-6, the V gene TRBV25-1; D ambiguous. The CDR3 covers 13 residues. Germline V gene data show CDR1 as MGHDK and CDR2 as SYGVNS. Trimming took 6 bases from V and 0 from J, leaving 3 bases between them. CDR3 protein: CASRDSGANVLTF. The CDR3, as DNA: TGTGCCAGCAGGGACTCTGGGGCCAACGTCCTGACTTTC.

The DNA for the CDR3 is TGCGCCAGCAGCTTGGGGGCAGTCTATGGCTACACCTTC. It yields the protein CASSLGAVYGYTF. The chain couples TRBV5-1 to TRBJ1-2; D call uncertain. Trimming left V 0 bases short and J 4 bases short, with 7 bases between. The CDR3 covers 13 residues. Germline V gene data show CDR1 as SGHRS and CDR2 as YFSETQ.

V is TRBV5-6 and J is TRBJ1-5; 9 bases match TRBD1. V dropped 4 bases and J dropped 7; count of bases not matched to a gene: 9. The CDR3 runs to 15 residues. Germline CDR1 SGHDT, CDR2 YYEEEE. The CDR3 nucleotides are TGTGCCAGCAGCGGCCAGGGGACAGGGATACAGCCCCAGCATTTT. Protein: CASSGQGTGIQPQHF.

The chain has TRBV7-8 and TRBJ2-7; the match to TRBD1 covers 9 bases. Germline V gene lookup returns CDR1 SGHVS and CDR2 FQNEAQ. Losses at the gene ends were 1 base for V and 5 bases for J; bases not matched to a gene: 0. CDR3 size: 13 residues. The CDR3 region has the DNA TGTGCCAGCAGCTTAGGGACAGGGGACGAGCAGTACTTC. As protein: CASSLGTGDEQYF.

The chain combines TRBV12-3 or TRBV12-4 with TRBJ2-2; either TRBD1 or TRBD2 may fit D (5 bases each). V was trimmed by 7 bases and J by 5 bases, leaving 11 bases between them. There are 13 residues in the CDR3. The CDR3 DNA reads TGTGCCAGCACCAGGGACGCAACCGGGGAGCTGTTTTTT. Translation gives CASTRDATGELFF.

The V gene is TRBV10-3, the J gene TRBJ2-7; D unresolved. Germline V CDR1 and CDR2: ENHRY, SYGVKD. There are 14 residues in the CDR3. V lost 6 bases and J lost 0, with 12 bases in between. CDR3: CAIRSPGSSYEQYF. Here the CDR3 DNA reads TGTGCCATCAGATCACCCGGGTCCTCCTACGAGCAGTACTTC.

This chain connects TRBV30 to TRBJ1-4; D is perhaps TRBD1 (6 bases). The CDR3 spans 15 residues. The V gene lost 1 base and the J gene lost 5 bases, with 14 bases spanning the gap. Per the germline V gene, CDR1 is GTSNPN and CDR2 is SVGIG (reference sequence). The CDR3 here is CAWSEQGLLNEKLFF. CDR3 in DNA: TGTGCCTGGAGTGAACAGGGACTCCTAAATGAAAAACTGTTTTTT.

This clone was counted a single time. The chain links TRBV18 to TRBJ1-5; a weak D match, TRBD1 (6 bases). The CDR3 contains 14 residues. Germline CDR1 is KGHSH and CDR2 is LQKENI. V lost 3 bases and J 9 bases, leaving 15 bases between the germline ends. CDR3 nucleotides: TGTGCCAGCTCACCCCCAGGGGCCCTAGGGCCCCAGCATTTT. It codes for CASSPPGALGPQHF.

The genes are TRBV6-2 or TRBV6-3 and TRBJ1-1; the D is unclear. The germline V and J ends were trimmed by 4 bases and 6 bases, with 9 bases remaining between them. The germline CDR1 and CDR2 sequences are MNHEY and SVGEGT. The CDR3 contains 12 residues. The CDR3 is CASSSGRSEAFF. The DNA of the CDR3 is TGTGCCAGCAGTTCCGGCAGGTCTGAAGCTTTCTTT.

About this clone: The sample has other DNA sequences that encode this CDR3 too. V is TRBV12-3 or TRBV12-4 and J is TRBJ1-1, with a weak D call TRBD1 (6 bases). Trimming cost V 6 bases and J 9 bases, with 17 bases left between them. The CDR3 spans 13 residues. The CDR3 DNA reads TGTGCCAGCAGCAAATACGGGGGCATGCAAGCTTTCTTT. This translates into CASSKYGGMQAFF.

This clone was found once. This sequence joins TRBV9 and TRBJ1-3; no clear D gene. The CDR3 totals 12 residues. Germline CDR1 is SGDLS and CDR2 is YYNGEE. The V gene lost 7 bases and the J gene lost 4 bases, with 9 bases spanning the gap. In DNA, the CDR3 is TGTGCCAGCTCCCCGGACGGAAACACCATATATTTT. Translating it yields CASSPDGNTIYF.

The chain has TRBV4-1 and TRBJ2-1; 10 positions agree with TRBD2. This CDR3 spans 15 amino acids. Germline values: CDR1 MGHRA, CDR2 YSYEKL. J lost 9 bases, V lost 2 bases, and 7 bases had no gene match. CDR3 amino acids: CASSQTPLAGAEQFF. As DNA, the CDR3 is TGCGCCAGCAGCCAAACCCCCCTAGCGGGAGCTGAGCAGTTCTTC.

The chain links TRBV6-4 to TRBJ2-5; 12 nucleotides align to TRBD1. The V gene's germline CDR1 is MRHNA and CDR2 SNTAGT. The V gene end was trimmed by 9 bases and the J gene end by 5 bases; junction bases not matched to a gene: 16. This CDR3 region has 17 residues. In nucleotides, the CDR3 is TGTGCCAGTATCCGGGACAGGGGGCTTGGGGCCAGGGAGACCCAGTACTTC. This translates into CASIRDRGLGARETQYF.